The entry below describes one TCR beta chain. The CDR3 spans 16 residues. Trimming removed 5 bases from V and 0 bases from J, with 15 bases in between. CDR1 and CDR2 from the germline V gene are SGHTA and FQGTGA. The data were obtained in a study of cytomegalovirus exposure and HLA in healthy donors. Primers included in the PCR were 60 Vbeta and 13 Jbeta primers. Sequencing used immunoSEQ multiplex PCR; TCRdb keeps in-frame clones, though not all of them. The table lists about 140,000 clones, 70% to 85% of them singletons. The origin of this receptor is a young man in good health and CMV-seropositive. The sequenced material came from PBMCs. The rearrangement links TRBV7-3 to TRBJ2-3; D call uncertain. DNA for the CDR3: TGTGCCAGCAGCCAAAGAGAATTCTCTAGCACAGATACGCAGTATTTT. Its translation is CASSQREFSSTDTQYF.